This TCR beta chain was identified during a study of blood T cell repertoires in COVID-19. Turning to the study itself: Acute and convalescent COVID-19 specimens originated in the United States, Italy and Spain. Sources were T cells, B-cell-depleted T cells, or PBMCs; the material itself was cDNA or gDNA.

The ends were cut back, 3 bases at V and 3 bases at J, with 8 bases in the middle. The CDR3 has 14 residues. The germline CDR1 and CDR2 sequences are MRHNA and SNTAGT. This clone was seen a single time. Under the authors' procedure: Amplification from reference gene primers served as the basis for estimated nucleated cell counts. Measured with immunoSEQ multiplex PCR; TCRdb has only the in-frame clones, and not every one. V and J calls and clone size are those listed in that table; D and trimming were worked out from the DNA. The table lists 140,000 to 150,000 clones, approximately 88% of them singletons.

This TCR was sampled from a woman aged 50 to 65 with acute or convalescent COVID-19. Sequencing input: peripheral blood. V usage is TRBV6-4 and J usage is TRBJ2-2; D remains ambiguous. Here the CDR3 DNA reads TGTGCCAGCAGTGAACCAGGCTACACCGGGGAGCTGTTTTTT. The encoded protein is CASSEPGYTGELFF.